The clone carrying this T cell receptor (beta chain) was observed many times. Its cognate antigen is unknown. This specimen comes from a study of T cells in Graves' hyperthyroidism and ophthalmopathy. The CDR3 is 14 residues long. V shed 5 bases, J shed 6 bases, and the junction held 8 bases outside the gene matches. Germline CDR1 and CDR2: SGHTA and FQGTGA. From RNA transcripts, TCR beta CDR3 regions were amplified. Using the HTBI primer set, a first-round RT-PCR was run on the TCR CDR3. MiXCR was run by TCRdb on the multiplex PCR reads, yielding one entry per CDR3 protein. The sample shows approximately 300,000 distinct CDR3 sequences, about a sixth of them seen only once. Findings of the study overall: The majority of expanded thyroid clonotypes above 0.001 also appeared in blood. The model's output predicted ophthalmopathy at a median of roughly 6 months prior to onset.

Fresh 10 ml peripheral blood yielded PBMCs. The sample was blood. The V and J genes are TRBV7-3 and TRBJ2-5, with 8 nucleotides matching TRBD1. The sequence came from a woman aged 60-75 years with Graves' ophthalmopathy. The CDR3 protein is CASSTSQGAQTQYF. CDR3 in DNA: TGTGCCAGCAGCACAAGTCAGGGGGCGCAGACCCAGTACTTC.